This paragraph covers one T cell receptor beta chain sequence. This record comes from a study of T cells in Graves' hyperthyroidism and ophthalmopathy. The CDR3 totals 16 residues. V shed 0 bases and J shed 6 bases, with 15 bases lying between them. Germline V CDR1 and CDR2: ENHRY, SYGVKD. RNA transcripts provided the source from which TCR beta CDR3 regions were amplified. The HTBI set primed first-round TCR CDR3 RT-PCR. TCRdb itself ran the multiplex PCR reads through MiXCR, one entry per CDR3 protein. The sample gives around 520,000 distinct CDR3 sequences, roughly a quarter of which show up once; approximately 11% is in the top ten.

Sequences were obtained from blood. This chain links TRBV10-3 with TRBJ1-5; D not resolved. This TCR came from a woman in her twenties or thirties with Graves' ophthalmopathy. This CDR3 is CAISESMQIDGQPQHF. The CDR3 DNA sequence: TGTGCCATCAGTGAGTCGATGCAGATTGATGGTCAGCCCCAGCATTTT.